This T cell receptor (beta chain) derives from a study of cytomegalovirus exposure and HLA in healthy donors. With respect to this clone: Its target is unknown.

It was with 60 Vbeta and 13 Jbeta primers that the PCR ran. Profiled with immunoSEQ multiplex PCR; TCRdb holds only in-frame clones, not every one. This sample yields about 170,000 clones, of which 80% are seen a single time; around 2.3% belongs to the top ten. The germline V gene has CDR1 MNHEY and CDR2 SMNVEV (reference sequence). The CDR3 has 16 amino acids. V was pared by 4 bases and J by 0 bases, with 13 bases between. Study outcomes and limitations: Most TCR sequences were seen very rarely across donors, but some public TCRs occurred in many. A list of around 150 TCR beta chains associated with cytomegalovirus was given.

The receptor comes from a male donor in good health and CMV-seronegative. Sequencing was performed on PBMCs. The gene calls are TRBV27 and TRBJ2-4; TRBD1 might be the D (6 bases). The CDR3 nucleotides are TGTGCCAGCAGTTCCGGACAGATACTAGCCAAAAACATTCAGTACTTC. Its protein product is CASSSGQILAKNIQYF.